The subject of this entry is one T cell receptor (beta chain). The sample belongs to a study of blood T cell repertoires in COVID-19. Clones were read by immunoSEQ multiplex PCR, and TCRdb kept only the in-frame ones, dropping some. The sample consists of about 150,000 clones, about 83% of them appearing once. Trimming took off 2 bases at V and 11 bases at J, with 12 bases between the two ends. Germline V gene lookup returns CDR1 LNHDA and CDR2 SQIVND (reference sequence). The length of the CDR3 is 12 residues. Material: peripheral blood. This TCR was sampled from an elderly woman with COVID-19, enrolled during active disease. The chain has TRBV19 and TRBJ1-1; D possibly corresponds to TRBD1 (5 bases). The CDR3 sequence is CASSIRGAGAFF. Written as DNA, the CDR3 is TGTGCCAGTAGTATAAGGGGCGCAGGCGCTTTCTTT.